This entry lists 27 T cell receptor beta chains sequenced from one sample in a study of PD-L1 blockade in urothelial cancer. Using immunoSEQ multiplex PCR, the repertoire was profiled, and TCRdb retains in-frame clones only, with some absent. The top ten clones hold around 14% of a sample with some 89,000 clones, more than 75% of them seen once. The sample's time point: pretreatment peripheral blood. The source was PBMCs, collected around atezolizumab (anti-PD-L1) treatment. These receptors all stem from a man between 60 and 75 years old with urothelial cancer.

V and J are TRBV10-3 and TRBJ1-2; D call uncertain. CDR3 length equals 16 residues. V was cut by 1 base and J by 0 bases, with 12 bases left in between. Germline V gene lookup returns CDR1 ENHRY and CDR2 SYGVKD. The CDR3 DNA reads TGTGCCATCAGTGAGTACCCGAGAAAGACTAACTATGGCTACACCTTC. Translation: CAISEYPRKTNYGYTF.

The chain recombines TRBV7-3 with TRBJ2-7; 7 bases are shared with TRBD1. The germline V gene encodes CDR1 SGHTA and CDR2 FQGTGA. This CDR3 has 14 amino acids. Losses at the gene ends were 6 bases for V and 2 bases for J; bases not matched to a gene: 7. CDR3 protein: CASRPSRGTYEQYF. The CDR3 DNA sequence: TGTGCCAGCAGGCCGAGCAGGGGGACCTACGAGCAGTACTTC.

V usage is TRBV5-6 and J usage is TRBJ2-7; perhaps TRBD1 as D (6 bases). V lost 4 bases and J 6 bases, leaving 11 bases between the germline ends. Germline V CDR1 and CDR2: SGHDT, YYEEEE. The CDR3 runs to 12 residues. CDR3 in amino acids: CASSEGTFEQYF. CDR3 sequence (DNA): TGTGCCAGCAGCGAAGGGACATTCGAGCAGTACTTC.

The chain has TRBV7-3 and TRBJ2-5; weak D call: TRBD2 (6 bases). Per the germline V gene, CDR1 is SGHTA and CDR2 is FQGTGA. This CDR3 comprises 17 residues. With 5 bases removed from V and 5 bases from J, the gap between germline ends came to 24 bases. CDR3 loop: CASSPRPSDPGKETQYF. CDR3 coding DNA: TGTGCCAGCAGCCCCCGGCCTAGCGATCCGGGGAAGGAGACCCAGTACTTC. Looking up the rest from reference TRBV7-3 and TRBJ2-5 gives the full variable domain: GAGVSQTPSNKVTEKGKYVELRCDPISGHTALYWYRQSLGQGPEFLIYFQGTGAADDSGLPNDRFFAVRPEGSVSTLKIQRTERGDSAVYLCASSPRPSDPGKETQYFGPGTRLLVL.

CDR3 protein: CASSARTGVDEQFF. The DNA for the CDR3 is TGTGCCAGCAGTGCGAGGACAGGGGTGGATGAGCAGTTCTTC. V usage is TRBV2 and J usage is TRBJ2-1; TRBD1 matches at 9 bases. V was pared by 4 bases and J by 8 bases, with 6 bases of the junction left unmatched. This CDR3 contains 14 residues. Germline-derived CDR1 and CDR2 are SNHLY and FYNNEI. The full variable domain, its missing parts supplied by reference TRBV2 and TRBJ2-1, is EPEVTQTPSHQVTQMGQEVILRCVPISNHLYFYWYRQILGQKVEFLVSFYNNEISEKSEIFDDQFSVERPDGSNFTLKIRSTKLEDSAMYFCASSARTGVDEQFFGPGTRLTVL.

The CDR3 DNA reads TGTGCCAGTAGTCACAGGGGGCAAAGATACGAGCAGTACTTC. It codes for CASSHRGQRYEQYF. The J gene is TRBJ2-7, the V gene TRBV19; the match to TRBD1 covers 9 bases. The CDR3 sequence is 14 residues long. V trimming: 5 bases; J trimming: 4 bases; junction bases outside the gene matches: 6. CDR1 and CDR2 (germline): LNHDA, SQIVND (reference sequence).

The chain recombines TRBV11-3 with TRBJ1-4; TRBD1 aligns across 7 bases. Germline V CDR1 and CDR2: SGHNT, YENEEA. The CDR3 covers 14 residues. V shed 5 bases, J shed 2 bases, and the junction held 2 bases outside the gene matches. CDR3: CASSTGQTNEKLFF. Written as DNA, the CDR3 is TGTGCCAGCAGCACGGGACAGACTAATGAAAAACTGTTTTTT. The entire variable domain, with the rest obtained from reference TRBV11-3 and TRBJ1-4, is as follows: EAGVVQSPRYKIIEKKQPVAFWCNPISGHNTLYWYLQNLGQGPELLIRYENEEAVDDSQLPKDRFSAERLKGVDSTLKIQPAELGDSAVYLCASSTGQTNEKLFFGSGTQLSVL.

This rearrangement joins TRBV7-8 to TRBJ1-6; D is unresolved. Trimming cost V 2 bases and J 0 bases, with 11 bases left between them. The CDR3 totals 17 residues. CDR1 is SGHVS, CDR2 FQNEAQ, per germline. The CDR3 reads CASSLRQGSSYNSPLHF. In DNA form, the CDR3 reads TGTGCCAGCAGCTTACGTCAAGGGAGCTCCTATAATTCACCCCTCCACTTT.

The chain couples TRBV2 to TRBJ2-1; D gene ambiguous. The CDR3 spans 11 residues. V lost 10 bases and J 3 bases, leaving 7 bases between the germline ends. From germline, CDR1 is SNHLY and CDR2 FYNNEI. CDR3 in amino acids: CAITNYNEQFF. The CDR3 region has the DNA TGTGCCATCACTAACTACAATGAGCAGTTCTTC.

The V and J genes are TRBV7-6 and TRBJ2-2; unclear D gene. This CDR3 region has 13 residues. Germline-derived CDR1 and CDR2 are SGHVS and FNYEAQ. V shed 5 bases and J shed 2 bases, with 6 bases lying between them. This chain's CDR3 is CASSLKNTGELFF. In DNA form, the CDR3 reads TGTGCCAGCAGCCTAAAAAACACCGGGGAGCTGTTTTTT.

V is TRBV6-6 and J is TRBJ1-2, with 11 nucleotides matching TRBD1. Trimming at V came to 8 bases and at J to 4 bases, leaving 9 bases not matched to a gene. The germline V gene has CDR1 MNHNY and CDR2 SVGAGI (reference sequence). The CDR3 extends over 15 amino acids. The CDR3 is CASHGQGAWGYGYTF. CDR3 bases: TGTGCCAGCCACGGACAGGGGGCTTGGGGCTATGGCTACACCTTC.

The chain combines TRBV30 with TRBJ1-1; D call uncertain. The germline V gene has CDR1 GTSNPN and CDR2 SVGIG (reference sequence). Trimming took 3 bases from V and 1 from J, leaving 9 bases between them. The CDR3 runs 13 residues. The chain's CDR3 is CAWRGSTNTEAFF. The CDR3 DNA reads TGTGCCTGGAGAGGGAGTACGAACACTGAAGCTTTCTTT.

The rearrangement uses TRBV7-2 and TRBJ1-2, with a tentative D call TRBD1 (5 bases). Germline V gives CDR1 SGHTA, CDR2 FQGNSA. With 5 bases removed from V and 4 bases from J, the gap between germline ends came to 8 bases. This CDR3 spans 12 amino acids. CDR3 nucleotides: TGTGCCAGCAGCCCTGACAGCTATGGCTACACCTTC. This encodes CASSPDSYGYTF.

CDR3: CASRSQGPPDTQYF. DNA of the CDR3: TGTGCCAGCAGGTCACAGGGCCCCCCAGATACGCAGTATTTT. The J gene is TRBJ2-3, the V gene TRBV28, with D possibly matching TRBD1 (6 bases). The CDR3 is 14 residues long. V was shortened by 6 bases and J by 4 bases, with 14 bases between the two germline ends. Germline V gives CDR1 MDHEN, CDR2 SYDVKM.

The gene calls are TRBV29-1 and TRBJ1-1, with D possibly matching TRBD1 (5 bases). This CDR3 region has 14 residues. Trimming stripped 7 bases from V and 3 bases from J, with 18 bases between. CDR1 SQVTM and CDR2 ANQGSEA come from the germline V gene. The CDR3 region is CSAKVWGTDTEAFF. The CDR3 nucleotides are TGCAGCGCAAAGGTCTGGGGCACAGACACTGAAGCTTTCTTT.

The CDR3 region has the DNA TGTGCCAGCAGCGTAGATGCTAGCGGGCCCTACGAGCAGTACTTC. It yields the protein CASSVDASGPYEQYF. The rearrangement uses TRBV9 and TRBJ2-7, with TRBD2 matching over 8 bases. The CDR3 runs to 15 residues. CDR1 is SGDLS, CDR2 YYNGEE, per germline. Trimming took 0 bases from V and 2 from J; bases not matched to a gene: 4.

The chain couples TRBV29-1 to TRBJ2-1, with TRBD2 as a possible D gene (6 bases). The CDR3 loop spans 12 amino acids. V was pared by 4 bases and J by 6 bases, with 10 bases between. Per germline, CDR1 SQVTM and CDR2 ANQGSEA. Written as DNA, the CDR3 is TGCAGCGTTGCGGGGGTGGTCAATGAGCAGTTCTTC. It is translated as CSVAGVVNEQFF.

CDR3 nucleotide sequence: TGTGCCAGCAGTTTATCGAGGGCGGGAGCCTCCTACGAGCAGTACTTC. It codes for CASSLSRAGASYEQYF. The chain links TRBV27 to TRBJ2-7; TRBD2 matches 7 bases. Per germline, CDR1 MNHEY and CDR2 SMNVEV (reference sequence). Unmatched junction bases numbered 5, after V lost 0 bases and J lost 0 bases. This CDR3 contains 16 residues.

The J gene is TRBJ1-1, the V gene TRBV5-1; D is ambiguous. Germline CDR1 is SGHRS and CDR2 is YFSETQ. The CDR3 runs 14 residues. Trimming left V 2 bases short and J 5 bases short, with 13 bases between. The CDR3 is CASSFTGSGTEAFF. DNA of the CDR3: TGCGCCAGCAGCTTCACCGGCTCGGGGACTGAAGCTTTCTTT.

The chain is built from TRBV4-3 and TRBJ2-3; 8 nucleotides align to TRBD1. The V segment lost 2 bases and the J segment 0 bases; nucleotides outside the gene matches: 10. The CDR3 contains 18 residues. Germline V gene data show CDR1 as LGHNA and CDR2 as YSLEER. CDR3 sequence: CASSQNLGQGASTDTQYF. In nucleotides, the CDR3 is TGCGCCAGCAGCCAAAACCTAGGACAGGGCGCGAGCACAGATACGCAGTATTTT.

Here the CDR3 reads CSELSGAGDTQYF. As DNA, the CDR3 is TGCAGCGAGCTGAGCGGGGCCGGAGATACGCAGTATTTT. The rearrangement links TRBV29-1 to TRBJ2-3, with TRBD2 matching 7 bases. CDR1 and CDR2 (germline): SQVTM, ANQGSEA. V gave up 7 bases and J gave up 5 bases; unmatched junction bases: 9. CDR3 length: 13 amino acids.

CDR3 bases: TGTGCCAGCAGTGATCGATTCTGGGGGGAGAGCTCCTATAATTCACCCCTCCACTTT. Its protein product is CASSDRFWGESSYNSPLHF. The V and J genes are TRBV6-1 and TRBJ1-6; tentative D call: TRBD1 (5 bases). V lost 3 bases to trimming and J lost 0 bases, with 18 bases between them. The germline gives CDR1 MNHNS, CDR2 SASEGT. The CDR3 extends over 19 amino acids.

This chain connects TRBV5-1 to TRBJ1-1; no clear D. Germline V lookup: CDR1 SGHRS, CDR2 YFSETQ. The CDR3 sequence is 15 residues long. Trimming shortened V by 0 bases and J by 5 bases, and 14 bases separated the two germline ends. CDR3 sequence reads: CASSLAGVGVTEAFF. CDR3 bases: TGCGCCAGCAGCTTGGCCGGGGTCGGTGTGACTGAAGCTTTCTTT.

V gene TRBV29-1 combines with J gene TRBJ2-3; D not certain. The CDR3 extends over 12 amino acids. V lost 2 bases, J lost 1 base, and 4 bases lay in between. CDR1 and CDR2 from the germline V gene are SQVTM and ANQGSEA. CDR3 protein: CSVESGTDTQYF. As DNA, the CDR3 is TGCAGCGTTGAATCCGGCACAGATACGCAGTATTTT.

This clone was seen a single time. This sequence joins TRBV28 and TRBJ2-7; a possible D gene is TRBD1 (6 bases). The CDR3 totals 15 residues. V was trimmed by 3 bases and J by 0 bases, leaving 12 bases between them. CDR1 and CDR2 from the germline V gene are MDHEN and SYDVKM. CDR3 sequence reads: CASSLYTRGSYEQYF. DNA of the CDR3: TGTGCCAGCAGTTTGTATACCAGGGGCTCCTACGAGCAGTACTTC.

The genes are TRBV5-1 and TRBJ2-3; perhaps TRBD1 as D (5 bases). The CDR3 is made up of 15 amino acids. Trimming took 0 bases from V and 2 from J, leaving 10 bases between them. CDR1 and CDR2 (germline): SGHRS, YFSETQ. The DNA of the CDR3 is TGCGCCAGCAGCTTGGCTCAGGGATACACAGATACGCAGTATTTT. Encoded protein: CASSLAQGYTDTQYF.

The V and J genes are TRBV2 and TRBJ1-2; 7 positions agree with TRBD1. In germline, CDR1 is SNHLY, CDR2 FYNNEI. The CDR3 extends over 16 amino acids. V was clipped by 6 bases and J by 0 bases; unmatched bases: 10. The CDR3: CASRTGIWQANYGYTF. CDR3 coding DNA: TGTGCCAGCAGGACAGGGATTTGGCAAGCTAACTATGGCTACACCTTC. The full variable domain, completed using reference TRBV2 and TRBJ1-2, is EPEVTQTPSHQVTQMGQEVILRCVPISNHLYFYWYRQILGQKVEFLVSFYNNEISEKSEIFDDQFSVERPDGSNFTLKIRSTKLEDSAMYFCASRTGIWQANYGYTFGSGTRLTVV.